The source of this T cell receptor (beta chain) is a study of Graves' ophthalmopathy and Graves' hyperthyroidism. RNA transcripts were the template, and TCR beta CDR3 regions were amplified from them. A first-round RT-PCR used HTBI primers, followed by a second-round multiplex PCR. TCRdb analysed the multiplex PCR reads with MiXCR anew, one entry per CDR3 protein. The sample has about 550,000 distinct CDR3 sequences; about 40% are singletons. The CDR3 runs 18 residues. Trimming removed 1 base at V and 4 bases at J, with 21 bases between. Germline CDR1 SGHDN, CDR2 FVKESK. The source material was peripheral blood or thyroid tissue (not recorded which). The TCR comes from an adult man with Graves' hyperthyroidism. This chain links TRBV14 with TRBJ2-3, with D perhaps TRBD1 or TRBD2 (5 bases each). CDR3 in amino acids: CASSQGQLRQRPADTQYF. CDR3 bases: TGTGCCAGCAGCCAAGGGCAACTAAGACAGCGGCCAGCAGATACGCAGTATTTT.